This T cell receptor beta chain was captured in a study of cytomegalovirus exposure and HLA in healthy donors. Turning to the study itself: A later analysis reported the 120 or so validation repertoires used the same platform as the approximately 700 first-cohort repertoires.

Note on this clone: What it recognizes is unknown.

Trimming left V 5 bases short and J 0 bases short, with 10 bases between. Germline CDR1 is SEHNR and CDR2 is FQNEAQ (reference sequence). This CDR3 has 14 residues. Assay: immunoSEQ multiplex PCR; the TCRdb copy retains only in-frame clones and omits some. The sample consists of 100,000 to 120,000 clones, 95% of them appearing once. Findings and limits, study-wide: First-cohort TCR clusters tended to co-occur in the approximately 110 validation repertoires, a later analysis found. TCR beta chains numbering 164 were designated cytomegalovirus-associated.

Sequenced input: PBMCs. J is TRBJ1-1 and V is TRBV7-9; D gene ambiguous. This clonotype was obtained from a young woman in good health and CMV-seronegative. Here the CDR3 DNA reads TGTGCCAGCAGCCCGAACTTCGTGAACACTGAAGCTTTCTTT. Translated, it gives CASSPNFVNTEAFF.